A single sample gave rise to the 7 T cell receptor beta chains below, sequenced in a study of identical twins' blood T cells. From the 5' RACE reads, TCRdb called clonotypes with MiXCR, one entry per CDR3 protein. This sample has hundreds of thousands of distinct CDR3 sequences; roughly 30% occur once, and the top ten carry roughly 6.1%. Sequencing was performed on PBMCs. The receptors stem from a woman aged 18 to 55 in good health.

This clonotype occurred a few times. The V call is TRBV6-5, the J call TRBJ2-5; no clear D gene. The germline V gene has CDR1 MNHEY and CDR2 SVGAGI. Between the trimmed V and J ends, which lost 8 bases and 4 bases, there was a span of 8 bases. The CDR3 consists of 11 residues. CDR3 protein: CASVKGETQYF. The CDR3 DNA follows: TGTGCCAGCGTGAAGGGAGAGACCCAGTACTTC.

The chain uses TRBV19 and TRBJ1-2; 7 nucleotides line up with TRBD1. CDR3 length: 16 amino acids. Germline values: CDR1 LNHDA, CDR2 SQIVND (reference sequence). V shed 5 bases and J 8 bases; nucleotides not matched to a gene: 17. The CDR3 coding sequence is TGTGCCAGTAGTCTTTCAGGGGGGACAGCCGGCTGGGGCTACACCTTC. It translates to CASSLSGGTAGWGYTF.

The genes are TRBV11-3 and TRBJ2-3; maybe TRBD1 (5 bases). V was cut by 1 base and J by 2 bases, with 10 bases left in between. This CDR3 contains 15 residues. Germline V gives CDR1 SGHNT, CDR2 YENEEA. DNA for the CDR3: TGTGCCAGCAGCTTAGGACAGATAGCCACAGATACGCAGTATTTT. Residues: CASSLGQIATDTQYF.

In its sample, this clonotype was seen many times. This chain joins TRBV29-1 and TRBJ1-5, with D perhaps TRBD1 (5 bases). Germline lookup yields CDR1 SQVTM and CDR2 ANQGSEA. CDR3 length equals 12 residues. V shed 4 bases and J shed 5 bases, with 9 bases lying between them. CDR3 in amino acids: CSVGQGDQPQHF. The CDR3 DNA reads TGCAGCGTTGGTCAGGGAGATCAGCCCCAGCATTTT.

This clonotype appeared a few times. The V and J genes are TRBV29-1 and TRBJ1-4, with 8 bases lining up with TRBD1. The CDR3 has 14 residues. V dropped 4 bases and J dropped 7; count of bases not matched to a gene: 8. From germline, CDR1 is SQVTM and CDR2 ANQGSEA. The CDR3 sequence is CSVAQTGGGEKLFF. CDR3 sequence (DNA): TGCAGCGTTGCCCAAACAGGGGGAGGTGAAAAACTGTTTTTT.

This clonotype has ten or more counts. V is TRBV18 and J is TRBJ1-2; D possibly corresponds to TRBD1 (5 bases). Germline assignment: CDR1 KGHSH and CDR2 LQKENI. V was clipped by 1 base and J by 4 bases, with 13 bases between them. This CDR3 is built from 15 residues. CDR3 coding DNA: TGTGCCAGCTCACCACAAGGGCAGGGTCTCTATGGCTACACCTTC. Protein sequence: CASSPQGQGLYGYTF.

This rearrangement joins TRBV2 to TRBJ1-5; possible D gene TRBD1, 5 bases. The germline gives CDR1 SNHLY, CDR2 FYNNEI. Trimming left V 8 bases short and J 4 bases short, with 15 bases between. This CDR3 contains 14 residues. The CDR3 sequence is CASSQSDRNQPQHF. The CDR3 coding sequence is TGTGCCAGCTCACAGAGTGACAGAAATCAGCCCCAGCATTTT. Filled out from reference TRBV2 and TRBJ1-5, the complete variable domain reads EPEVTQTPSHQVTQMGQEVILRCVPISNHLYFYWYRQILGQKVEFLVSFYNNEISEKSEIFDDQFSVERPDGSNFTLKIRSTKLEDSAMYFCASSQSDRNQPQHFGDGTRLSIL.